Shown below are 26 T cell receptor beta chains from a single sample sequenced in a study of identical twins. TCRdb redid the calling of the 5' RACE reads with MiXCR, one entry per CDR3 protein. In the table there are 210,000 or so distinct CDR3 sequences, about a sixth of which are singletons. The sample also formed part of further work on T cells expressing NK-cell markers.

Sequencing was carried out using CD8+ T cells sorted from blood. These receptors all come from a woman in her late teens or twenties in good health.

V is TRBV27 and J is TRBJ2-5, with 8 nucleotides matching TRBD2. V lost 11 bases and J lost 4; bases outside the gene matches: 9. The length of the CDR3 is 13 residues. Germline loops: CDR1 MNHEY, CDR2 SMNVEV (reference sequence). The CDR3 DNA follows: TGTGCCTCCGGGGGACTAGTGGGAGAGACCCAGTACTTC. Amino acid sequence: CASGGLVGETQYF.

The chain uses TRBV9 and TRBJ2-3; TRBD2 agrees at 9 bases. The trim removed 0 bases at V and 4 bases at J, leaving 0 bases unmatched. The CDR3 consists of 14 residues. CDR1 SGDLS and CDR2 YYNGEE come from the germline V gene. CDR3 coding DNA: TGTGCCAGCAGCGTAGGCGGGGGGGCAGATACGCAGTATTTT. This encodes CASSVGGGADTQYF.

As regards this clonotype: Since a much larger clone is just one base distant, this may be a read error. This CDR3 is CASSAGRGSYNEQFF. In DNA form, the CDR3 reads TGTGCCAGCAGCGCGGGCCGGGGGTCCTACAATGAGCAGTTCTTC. The chain recombines TRBV12-3 or TRBV12-4 with TRBJ2-1; D may be TRBD2 (6 bases). The V and J ends lost 6 bases and 1 base respectively, with 13 bases between them. The CDR3 extends over 15 amino acids.

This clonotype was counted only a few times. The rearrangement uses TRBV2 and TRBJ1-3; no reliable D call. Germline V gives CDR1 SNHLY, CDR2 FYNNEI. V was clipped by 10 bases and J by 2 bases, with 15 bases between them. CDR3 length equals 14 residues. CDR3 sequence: CAITRTEAGNTIYF. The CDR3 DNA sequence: TGTGCCATAACTAGGACGGAAGCTGGAAACACCATATATTTT.

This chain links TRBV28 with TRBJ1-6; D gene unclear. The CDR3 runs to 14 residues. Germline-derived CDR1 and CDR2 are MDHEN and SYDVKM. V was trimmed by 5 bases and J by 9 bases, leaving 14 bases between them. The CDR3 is CASSSFPGPSPLHF. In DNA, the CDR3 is TGTGCCAGCAGTAGCTTCCCCGGGCCTTCACCCCTCCACTTT.

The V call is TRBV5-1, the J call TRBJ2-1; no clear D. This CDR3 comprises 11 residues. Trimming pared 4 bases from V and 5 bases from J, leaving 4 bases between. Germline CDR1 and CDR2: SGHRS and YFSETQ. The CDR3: CASSHNNEQFF. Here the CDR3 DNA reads TGCGCCAGCAGCCACAACAATGAGCAGTTCTTC.

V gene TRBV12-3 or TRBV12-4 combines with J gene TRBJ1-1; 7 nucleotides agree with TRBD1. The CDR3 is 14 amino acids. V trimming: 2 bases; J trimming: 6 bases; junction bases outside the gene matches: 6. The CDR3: CASSLRTGDAEAFF. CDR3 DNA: TGTGCCAGCAGTTTACGAACAGGGGACGCTGAAGCTTTCTTT.

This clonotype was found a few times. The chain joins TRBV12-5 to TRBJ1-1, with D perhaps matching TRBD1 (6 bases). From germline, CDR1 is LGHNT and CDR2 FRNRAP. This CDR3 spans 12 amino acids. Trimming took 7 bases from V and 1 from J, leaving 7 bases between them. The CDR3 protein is CASEGQNTEAFF. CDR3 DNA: TGTGCTAGTGAGGGACAGAACACTGAAGCTTTCTTT.

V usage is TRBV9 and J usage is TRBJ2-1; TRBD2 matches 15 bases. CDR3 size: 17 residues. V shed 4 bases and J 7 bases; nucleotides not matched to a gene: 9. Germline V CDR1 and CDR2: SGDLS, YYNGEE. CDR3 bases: TGTGCCAGCAGCAGGGGGACTAGCGGGGGGCCAGTGAATGAGCAGTTCTTC. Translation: CASSRGTSGGPVNEQFF.

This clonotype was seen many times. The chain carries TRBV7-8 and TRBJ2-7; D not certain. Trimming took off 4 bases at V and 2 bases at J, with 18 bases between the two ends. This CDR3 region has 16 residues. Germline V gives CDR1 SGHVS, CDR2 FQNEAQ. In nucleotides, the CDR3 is TGTGCCAGCAGCTCACAGAGACGGAGTCTCCCCTACGAGCAGTACTTC. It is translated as CASSSQRRSLPYEQYF.

The CDR3 reads CASSQEGSTDTQYF. Here the CDR3 DNA reads TGTGCCAGCAGCCAAGAGGGCAGCACAGATACGCAGTATTTT. The chain recombines TRBV3-1 with TRBJ2-3; D ambiguous. The CDR3 is made up of 14 amino acids. Germline V gene lookup returns CDR1 LGHDT and CDR2 YNNKEL (reference sequence). The ends were cut back, 0 bases at V and 0 bases at J, with 4 bases in the middle.

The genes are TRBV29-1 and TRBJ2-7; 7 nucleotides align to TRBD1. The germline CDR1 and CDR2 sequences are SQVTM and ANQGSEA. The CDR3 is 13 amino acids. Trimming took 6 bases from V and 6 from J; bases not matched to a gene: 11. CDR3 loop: CSVVSTGTAEQYF. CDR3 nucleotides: TGCAGCGTAGTCTCGACAGGGACGGCCGAGCAGTACTTC.

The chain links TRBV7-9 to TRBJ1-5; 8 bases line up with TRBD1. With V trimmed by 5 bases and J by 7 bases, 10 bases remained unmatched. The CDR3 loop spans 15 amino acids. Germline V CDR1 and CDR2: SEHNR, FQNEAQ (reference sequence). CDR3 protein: CASSQDRVRGQPQHF. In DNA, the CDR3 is TGTGCCAGCAGCCAGGACAGGGTACGAGGGCAGCCCCAGCATTTT.

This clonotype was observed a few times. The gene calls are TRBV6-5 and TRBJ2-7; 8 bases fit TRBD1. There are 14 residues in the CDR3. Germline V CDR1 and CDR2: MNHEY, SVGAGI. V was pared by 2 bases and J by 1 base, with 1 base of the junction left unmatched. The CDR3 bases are TGTGCCAGCAGTTACGACAGGGGATCCTACGAGCAGTACTTC. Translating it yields CASSYDRGSYEQYF.

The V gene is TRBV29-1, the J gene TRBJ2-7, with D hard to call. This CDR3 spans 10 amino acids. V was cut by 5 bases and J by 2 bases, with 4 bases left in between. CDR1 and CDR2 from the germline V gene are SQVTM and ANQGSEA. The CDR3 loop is CSVLTYEQYF. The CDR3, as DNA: TGCAGCGTTCTCACCTACGAGCAGTACTTC.

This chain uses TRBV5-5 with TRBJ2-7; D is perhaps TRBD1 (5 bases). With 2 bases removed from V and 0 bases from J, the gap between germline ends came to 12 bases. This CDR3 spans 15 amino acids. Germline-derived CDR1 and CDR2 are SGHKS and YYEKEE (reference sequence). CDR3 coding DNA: TGTGCCAGCAGCTTAGTAACAAGGGGCTCCTACGAGCAGTACTTC. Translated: CASSLVTRGSYEQYF.

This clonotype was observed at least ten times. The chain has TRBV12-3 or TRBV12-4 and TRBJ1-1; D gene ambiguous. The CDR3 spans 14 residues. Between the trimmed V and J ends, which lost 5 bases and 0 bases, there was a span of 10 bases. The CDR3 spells CASSLTLLNTEAFF. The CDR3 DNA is TGTGCCAGCAGTCTGACCCTACTGAACACTGAAGCTTTCTTT.

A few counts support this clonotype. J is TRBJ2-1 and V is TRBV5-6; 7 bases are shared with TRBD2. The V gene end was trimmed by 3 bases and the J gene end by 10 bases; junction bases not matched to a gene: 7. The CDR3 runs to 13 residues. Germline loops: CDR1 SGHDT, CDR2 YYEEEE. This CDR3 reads CASSSGGGGEQFF. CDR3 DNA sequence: TGTGCCAGCAGCTCAGGCGGGGGTGGCGAGCAGTTCTTC.

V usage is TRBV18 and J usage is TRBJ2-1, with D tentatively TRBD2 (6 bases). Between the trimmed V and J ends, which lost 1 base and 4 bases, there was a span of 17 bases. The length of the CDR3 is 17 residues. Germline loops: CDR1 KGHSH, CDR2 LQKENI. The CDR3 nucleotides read TGTGCCAGCTCACCACTCACGGAGGGCATTATATACAATGAGCAGTTCTTC. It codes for CASSPLTEGIIYNEQFF.

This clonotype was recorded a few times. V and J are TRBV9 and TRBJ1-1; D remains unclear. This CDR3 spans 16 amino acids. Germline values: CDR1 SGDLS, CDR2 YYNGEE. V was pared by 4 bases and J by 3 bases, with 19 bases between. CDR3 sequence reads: CASSPPSRGRDTEAFF. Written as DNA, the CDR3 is TGTGCCAGCAGCCCCCCGAGCCGGGGTCGGGACACTGAAGCTTTCTTT. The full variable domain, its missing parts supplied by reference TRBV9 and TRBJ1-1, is DSGVTQTPKHLITATGQRVTLRCSPRSGDLSVYWYQQSLDQGLQFLIQYYNGEERAKGNILERFSAQQFPDLHSELNLSSLELGDSALYFCASSPPSRGRDTEAFFGQGTRLTVV.

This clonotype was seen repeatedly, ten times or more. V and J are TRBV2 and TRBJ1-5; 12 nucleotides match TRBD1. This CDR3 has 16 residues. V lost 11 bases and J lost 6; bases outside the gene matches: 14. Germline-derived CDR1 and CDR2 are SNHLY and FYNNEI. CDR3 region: CASPGQGAVGGQPQHF. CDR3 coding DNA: TGTGCCTCACCGGGACAGGGGGCGGTGGGGGGTCAGCCCCAGCATTTT.

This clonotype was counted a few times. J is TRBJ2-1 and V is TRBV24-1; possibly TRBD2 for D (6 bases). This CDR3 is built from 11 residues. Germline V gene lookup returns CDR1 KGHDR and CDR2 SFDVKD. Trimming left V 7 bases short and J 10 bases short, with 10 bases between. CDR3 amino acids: CATSVSGEQFF. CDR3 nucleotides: TGTGCCACCAGCGTCAGCGGGGAGCAGTTCTTC.

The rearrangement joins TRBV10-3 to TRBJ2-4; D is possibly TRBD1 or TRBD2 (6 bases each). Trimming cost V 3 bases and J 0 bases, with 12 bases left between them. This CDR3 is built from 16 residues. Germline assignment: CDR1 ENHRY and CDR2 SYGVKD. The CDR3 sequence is CAISDQGGLAKNIQYF. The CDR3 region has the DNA TGTGCCATCAGTGATCAAGGGGGACTAGCCAAAAACATTCAGTACTTC.

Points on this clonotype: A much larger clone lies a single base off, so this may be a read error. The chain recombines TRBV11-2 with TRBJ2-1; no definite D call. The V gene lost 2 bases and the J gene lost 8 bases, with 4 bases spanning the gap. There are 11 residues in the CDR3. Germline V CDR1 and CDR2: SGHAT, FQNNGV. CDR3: CASSLWDEQFF. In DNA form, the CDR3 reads TGTGCCAGCAGCTTATGGGATGAGCAGTTCTTC. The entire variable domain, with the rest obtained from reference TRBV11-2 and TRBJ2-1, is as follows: EAGVAQSPRYKIIEKRQSVAFWCNPISGHATLYWYQQILGQGPKLLIQFQNNGVVDDSQLPKDRFSAERLKGVDSTLKIQPAKLEDSAVYLCASSLWDEQFFGPGTRLTVL.

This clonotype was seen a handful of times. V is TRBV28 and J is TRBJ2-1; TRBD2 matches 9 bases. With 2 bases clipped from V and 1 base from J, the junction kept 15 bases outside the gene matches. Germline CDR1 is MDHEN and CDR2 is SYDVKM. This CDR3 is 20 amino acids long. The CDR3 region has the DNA TGTGCCAGCAGTTTAGGTGGGGAGCGGGAGGTGTATAAGTCCTACAATGAGCAGTTCTTC. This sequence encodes CASSLGGEREVYKSYNEQFF.

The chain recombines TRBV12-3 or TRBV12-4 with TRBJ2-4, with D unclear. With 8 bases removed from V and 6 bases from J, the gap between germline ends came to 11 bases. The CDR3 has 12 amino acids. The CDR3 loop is CASAQDANIQYF. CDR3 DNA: TGTGCCAGCGCTCAAGACGCAAACATTCAGTACTTC.